The sequence of this TCR beta chain was determined in a study of siplizumab effects on memory and regulatory T cells. The CDR3 spans 17 residues. Germline CDR1 reads SGDLS; CDR2 reads YYNGEE. Trimming cost V 0 bases and J 4 bases; bases outside gene matches: 6. Assay: immunoSEQ multiplex PCR; the TCRdb copy retains only in-frame clones and omits some. Of over a thousand clones in the sample, 74% were seen once. This chain joins TRBV9 and TRBJ2-7, with 14 bases fitting TRBD2. Sequencing was done on a sample of TEMRA CD8+ T cells sorted from blood. As for subset: unstimulated CD8+ CD45RA+ effector memory T cells. The source is a human donor in good health. The CDR3 DNA follows: TGTGCCAGCAGCGTAGTAGTGGGGACTAGCGGGAGTTACGAGCAGTACTTC. Protein product: CASSVVVGTSGSYEQYF.